This T cell receptor (beta chain) is from a study of blood T cell repertoires in COVID-19. Germline CDR1 is MNHNS and CDR2 is SASEGT. CDR3 length: 17 amino acids. Unmatched junction bases numbered 11, after V lost 3 bases and J lost 6 bases. Sequencing used immunoSEQ multiplex PCR; TCRdb keeps in-frame clones, though not all of them. Here the sample spans roughly 190,000 clones, under 80% being singletons. In this sample, this clone turned up a few times. The rearrangement links TRBV6-1 to TRBJ2-3, with TRBD1 identical over 11 bases. This TCR came from a woman aged 50 to 60 with acute COVID-19. Sequenced input: PBMCs or T cells enriched from blood (not recorded which). CDR3 in DNA: TGTGCCAGCAGTGAGGTCGGACAGGGGGCCCGAGCGGATACGCAGTATTTT. Amino acids: CASSEVGQGARADTQYF.